This T cell receptor beta chain was captured in a study of CD8+CD57+ T cells in acquired aplastic anemia. Study summary: The study obtained an average of around 3.1 ug of DNA from sorted CD4+ and CD8+ cells. Study-wide points: Overlapping CD8+ CDR3 repertoires of patients and controls contained under 30 shared sequences.

An expansion of CD8+CD57+ cells by flow cytometry had been shown in patients chosen for sequencing. Every patient was diagnosed with severe acquired aplastic anemia. Genomic DNA, serving as template, underwent TCR beta VDJ and CDR3 profiling. TCRdb re-derived calls from the reads in MiXCR, one entry per CDR3 protein. Of some 120,000 distinct CDR3 sequences in the sample, approximately 50% are singletons; the top ten hold about 29%. Notes on this clonotype: Antigen unknown. Sequence at one end of the junction differs from germline and may be a read error.

The sample comprised sorted CD4+, CD8+, or CD8+CD57+ T cells (not recorded which) from PBMCs. This clonotype was sampled from a human donor with aplastic anemia.

The CDR3 region has the DNA TGCGCCAGCAGCCTCAGAGAACGGGGAACGGGGGAAGCCTTCTTT. Translated: CASSLRERGTGEAFF. The V gene is TRBV5-1, the J gene TRBJ1-1; D perhaps matches TRBD1 (5 bases). CDR1 and CDR2 from the germline V gene are SGHRS and YFSETQ. The CDR3 is 15 amino acids.